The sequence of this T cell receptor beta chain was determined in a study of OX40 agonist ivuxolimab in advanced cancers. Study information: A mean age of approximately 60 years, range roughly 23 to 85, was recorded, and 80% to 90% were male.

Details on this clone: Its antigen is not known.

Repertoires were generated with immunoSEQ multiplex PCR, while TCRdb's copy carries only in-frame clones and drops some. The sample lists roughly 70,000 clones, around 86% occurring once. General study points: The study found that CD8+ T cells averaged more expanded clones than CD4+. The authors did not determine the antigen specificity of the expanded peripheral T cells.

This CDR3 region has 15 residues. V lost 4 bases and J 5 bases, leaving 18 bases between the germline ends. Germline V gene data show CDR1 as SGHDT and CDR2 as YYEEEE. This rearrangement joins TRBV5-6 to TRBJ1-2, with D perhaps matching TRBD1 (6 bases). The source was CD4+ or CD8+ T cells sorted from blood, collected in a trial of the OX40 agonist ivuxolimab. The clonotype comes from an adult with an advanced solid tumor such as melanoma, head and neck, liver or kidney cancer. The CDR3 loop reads CASSQDGQGRYGYTF. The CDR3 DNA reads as TGTGCCAGCAGCCAAGACGGTCAGGGGAGGTATGGCTACACCTTC. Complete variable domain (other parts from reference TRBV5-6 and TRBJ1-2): DAGVTQSPTHLIKTRGQQVTLRCSPKSGHDTVSWYQQALGQGPQFIFQYYEEEERQRGNFPDRFSGHQFPNYSSELNVNALLLGDSALYLCASSQDGQGRYGYTFGSGTRLTVV.